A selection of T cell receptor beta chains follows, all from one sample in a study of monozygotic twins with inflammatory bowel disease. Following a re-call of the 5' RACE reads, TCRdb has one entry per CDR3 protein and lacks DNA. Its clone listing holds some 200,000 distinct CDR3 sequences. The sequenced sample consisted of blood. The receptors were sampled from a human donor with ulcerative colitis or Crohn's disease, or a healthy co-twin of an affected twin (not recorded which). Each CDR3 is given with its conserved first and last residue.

CSVGQAENIQYF,TRBJ2-4,TRBV29-1
CASSRDANTGELFF,TRBJ2-2,TRBV7-3
CASSSLGDTQYF,TRBJ2-3,TRBV7-2
CSAPDRQSYGYTF,TRBJ1-2,TRBV20-1
CASSDLNKYNEQFF,TRBJ2-1,TRBV5-1
CASSLARRGLYEQYF,TRBJ2-7,TRBV7-9
CASSQQGTVGELFF,TRBJ2-2,TRBV7-2
CASSFEGASYEQYF,TRBJ2-7,TRBV27
CASSLSEGQPQHF,TRBJ1-5,TRBV7-2
CSASGTVSYEQYF,TRBJ2-7,TRBV20-1
CASSPRTGRNYGYTF,TRBJ1-2,TRBV9
CASSSGLTNTGELFF,TRBJ2-2,TRBV7-8
CATRPGTGIPGELFF,TRBJ2-2,TRBV19
CASSSGQGASFSEKLFF,TRBJ1-4,TRBV7-9
CASSPRPGGEFSPLHF,TRBJ1-6,TRBV19
CASSPWTTNEKLFF,TRBJ1-4,TRBV4-1
CASSLKAGIQETQYF,TRBJ2-5,TRBV18
CASMLFLGTQYF,TRBJ2-3,TRBV12-3/TRBV12-4
CASGLGWAGNTIYF,TRBJ1-3,TRBV12-5
CASSSTFLAGRHTDTQYF,TRBJ2-3,TRBV5-1
CSIRQGAITEAFF,TRBJ1-1,TRBV29-1
CASSLGLAGGWNEQFF,TRBJ2-1,TRBV5-1
CSVGGTSEADTQYF,TRBJ2-3,TRBV20-1
CASSAESSGTYEQYF,TRBJ2-7,TRBV7-8
CASSPDRVYEKLFF,TRBJ1-4,TRBV5-1
CASSLTQGGVNQETQYF,TRBJ2-5,TRBV18
CASKSSYTGELFF,TRBJ2-2,TRBV12-3/TRBV12-4
CASSISWDEQFF,TRBJ2-1,TRBV19
CSARDLSVDTEAFF,TRBJ1-1,TRBV20-1
CASRPGQLDTEAFF,TRBJ1-1,TRBV5-1
CAISELQGRETQYF,TRBJ2-5,TRBV10-3
CASSPPPGAVTEAFF,TRBJ1-1,TRBV18
CATSRDREGWKQPQHF,TRBJ1-5,TRBV15
CASGNIMVETQYF,TRBJ2-5,TRBV6-2/TRBV6-3
CASSLADSYIYGYTF,TRBJ1-2,TRBV7-9
CASSLDPSYGYTF,TRBJ1-2,TRBV11-2
CASSPQGQHTEAFF,TRBJ1-1,TRBV4-1
CASSWGAGNQPQHF,TRBJ1-5,TRBV2
CASSLALTNTGELFF,TRBJ2-2,TRBV5-1
CSVADSADTQYF,TRBJ2-3,TRBV29-1
CATSRGLARADTQYF,TRBJ2-3,TRBV12-3/TRBV12-4